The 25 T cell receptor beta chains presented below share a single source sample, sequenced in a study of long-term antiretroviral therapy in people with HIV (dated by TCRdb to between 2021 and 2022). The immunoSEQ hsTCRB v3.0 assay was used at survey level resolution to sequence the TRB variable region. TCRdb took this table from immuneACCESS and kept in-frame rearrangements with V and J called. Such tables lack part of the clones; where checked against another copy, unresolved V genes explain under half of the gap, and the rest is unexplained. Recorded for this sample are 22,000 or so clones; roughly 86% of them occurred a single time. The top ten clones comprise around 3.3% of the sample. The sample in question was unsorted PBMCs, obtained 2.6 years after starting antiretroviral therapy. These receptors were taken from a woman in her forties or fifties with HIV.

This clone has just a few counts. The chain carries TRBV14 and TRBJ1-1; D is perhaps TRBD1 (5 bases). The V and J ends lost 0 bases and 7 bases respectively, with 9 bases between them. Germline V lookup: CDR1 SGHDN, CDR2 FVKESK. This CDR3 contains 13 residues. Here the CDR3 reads CASSQDLTDEAFF. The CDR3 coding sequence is TGTGCCAGCAGCCAAGATTTGACAGATGAAGCTTTCTTT.

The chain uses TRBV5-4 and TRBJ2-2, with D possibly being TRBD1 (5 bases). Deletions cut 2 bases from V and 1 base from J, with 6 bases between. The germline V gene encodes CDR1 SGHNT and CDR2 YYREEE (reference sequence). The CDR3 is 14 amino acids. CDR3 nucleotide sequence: TGTGCCAGCAGCTTCACAGGGAACACCGGGGAGCTGTTTTTT. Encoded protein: CASSFTGNTGELFF.

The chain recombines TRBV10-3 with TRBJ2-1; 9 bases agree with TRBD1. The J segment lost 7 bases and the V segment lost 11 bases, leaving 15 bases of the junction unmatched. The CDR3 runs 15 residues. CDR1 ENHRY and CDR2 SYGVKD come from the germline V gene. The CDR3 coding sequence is TGTGCCGCCGAGTCCGGGACAGGGAGCTTAAATGAGCAGTTCTTC. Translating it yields CAAESGTGSLNEQFF.

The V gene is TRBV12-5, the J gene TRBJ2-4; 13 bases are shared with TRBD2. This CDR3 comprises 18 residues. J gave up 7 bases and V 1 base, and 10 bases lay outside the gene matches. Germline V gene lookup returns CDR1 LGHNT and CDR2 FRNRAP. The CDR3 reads CASGLASPGLAGTNIQYF. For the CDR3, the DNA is TGTGCTAGTGGTTTGGCCTCACCGGGACTAGCGGGAACGAACATTCAGTACTTC.

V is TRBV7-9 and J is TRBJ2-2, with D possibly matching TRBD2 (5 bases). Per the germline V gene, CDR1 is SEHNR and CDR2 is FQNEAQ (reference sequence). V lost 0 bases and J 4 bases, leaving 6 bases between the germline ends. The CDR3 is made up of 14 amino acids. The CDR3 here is CASSLAGSTGELFF. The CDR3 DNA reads TGTGCCAGCAGCTTAGCGGGGAGCACCGGGGAGCTGTTTTTT.

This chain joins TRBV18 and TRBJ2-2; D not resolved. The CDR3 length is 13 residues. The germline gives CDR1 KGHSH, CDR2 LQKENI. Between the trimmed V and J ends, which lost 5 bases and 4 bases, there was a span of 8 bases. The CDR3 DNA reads TGTGCCAGCTCAACGGCCCGCACCGGGGAGCTGTTTTTT. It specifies CASSTARTGELFF.

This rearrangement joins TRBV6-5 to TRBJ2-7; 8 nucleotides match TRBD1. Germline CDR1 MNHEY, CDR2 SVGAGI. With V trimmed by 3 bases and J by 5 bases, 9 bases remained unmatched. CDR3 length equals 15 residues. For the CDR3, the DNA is TGTGCCAGCAGTTATGGACAGGGATACCTCAACGAGCAGTACTTC. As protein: CASSYGQGYLNEQYF.

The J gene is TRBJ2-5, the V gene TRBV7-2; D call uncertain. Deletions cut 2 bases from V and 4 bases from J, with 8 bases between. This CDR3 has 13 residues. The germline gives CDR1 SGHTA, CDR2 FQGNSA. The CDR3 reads CASSLPRGETQYF. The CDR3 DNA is TGTGCCAGCAGCTTACCTCGAGGAGAGACCCAGTACTTC.

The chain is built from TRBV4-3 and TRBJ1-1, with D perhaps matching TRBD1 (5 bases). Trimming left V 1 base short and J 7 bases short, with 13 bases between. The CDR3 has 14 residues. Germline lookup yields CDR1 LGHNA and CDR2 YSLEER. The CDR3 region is CASSQARDYGEAFF. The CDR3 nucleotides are TGCGCCAGCAGCCAAGCCAGGGACTATGGTGAAGCTTTCTTT.

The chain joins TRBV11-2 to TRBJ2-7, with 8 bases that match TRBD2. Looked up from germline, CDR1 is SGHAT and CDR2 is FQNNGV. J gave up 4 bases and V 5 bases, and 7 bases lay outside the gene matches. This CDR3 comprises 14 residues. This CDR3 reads CASSPRGGAYEQYF. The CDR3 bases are TGTGCCAGCAGCCCCCGGGGGGGGGCGTACGAGCAGTACTTC.

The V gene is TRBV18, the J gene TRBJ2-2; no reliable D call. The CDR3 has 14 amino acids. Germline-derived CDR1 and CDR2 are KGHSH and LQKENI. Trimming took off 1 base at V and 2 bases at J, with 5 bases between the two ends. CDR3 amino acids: CASSPLENTGELFF. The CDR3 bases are TGTGCCAGCTCACCACTAGAAAACACCGGGGAGCTGTTTTTT. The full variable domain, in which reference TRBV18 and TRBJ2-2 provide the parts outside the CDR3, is NAGVMQNPRHLVRRRGQEARLRCSPMKGHSHVYWYRQLPEEGLKFMVYLQKENIIDESGMPKERFSAEFPKEGPSILRIQQVVRGDSAAYFCASSPLENTGELFFGEGSRLTVL.

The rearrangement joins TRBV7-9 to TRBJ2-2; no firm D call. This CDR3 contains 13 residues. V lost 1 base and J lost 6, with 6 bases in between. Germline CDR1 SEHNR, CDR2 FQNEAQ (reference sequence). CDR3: CASSLVRAGELFF. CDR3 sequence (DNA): TGTGCCAGCAGCTTAGTTCGGGCCGGGGAGCTGTTTTTT.

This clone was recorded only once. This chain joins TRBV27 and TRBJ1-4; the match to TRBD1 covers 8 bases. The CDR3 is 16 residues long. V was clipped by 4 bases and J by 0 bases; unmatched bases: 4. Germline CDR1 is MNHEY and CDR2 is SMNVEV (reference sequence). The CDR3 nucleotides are TGTGCCAGCAGTTCGACAGGGGTCGCAACTAATGAAAAACTGTTTTTT. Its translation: CASSSTGVATNEKLFF.

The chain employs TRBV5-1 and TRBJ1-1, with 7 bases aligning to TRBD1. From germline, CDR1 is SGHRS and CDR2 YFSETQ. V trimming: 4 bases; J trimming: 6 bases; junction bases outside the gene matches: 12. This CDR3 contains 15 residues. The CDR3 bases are TGCGCCAGCAGCCAAGGACAGGCCAAGGGCGCTGAAGCTTTCTTT. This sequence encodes CASSQGQAKGAEAFF.

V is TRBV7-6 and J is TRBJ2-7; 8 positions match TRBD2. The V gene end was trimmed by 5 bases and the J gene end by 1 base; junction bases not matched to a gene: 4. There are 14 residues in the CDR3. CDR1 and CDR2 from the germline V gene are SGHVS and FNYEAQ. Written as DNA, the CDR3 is TGTGCCAGCAGCCCCATAGCGGGATCCTACGAGCAGTACTTC. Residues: CASSPIAGSYEQYF.

CDR3 in DNA: TGTGCCAGCAGCGTTGATAGCGGGAGGGCCCCCTTTTACAATGAGCAGTTCTTC. This translates into CASSVDSGRAPFYNEQFF. This chain connects TRBV9 to TRBJ2-1, with TRBD2 matching 11 bases. The CDR3 has 18 residues. The trim removed 2 bases at V and 4 bases at J, leaving 11 bases unmatched. Germline V gene sequence: CDR1 SGDLS, CDR2 YYNGEE.

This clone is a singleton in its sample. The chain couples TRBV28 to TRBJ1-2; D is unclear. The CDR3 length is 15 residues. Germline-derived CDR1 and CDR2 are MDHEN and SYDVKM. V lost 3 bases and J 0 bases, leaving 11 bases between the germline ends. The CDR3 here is CASSLNTRANYGYTF. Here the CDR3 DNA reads TGTGCCAGCAGTTTGAACACCAGAGCTAACTATGGCTACACCTTC.

Written as DNA, the CDR3 is TGCGCCAGCAGCCAAGCATTGCGGGAGGTTGCCGAGCAGTACTTC. This sequence encodes CASSQALREVAEQYF. V is TRBV4-3 and J is TRBJ2-5; the match to TRBD2 covers 8 bases. The DNA end favors TRBJ2-7, so the J call may be wrong. Germline V CDR1 and CDR2: LGHNA, YSLEER. The CDR3 runs to 15 residues.

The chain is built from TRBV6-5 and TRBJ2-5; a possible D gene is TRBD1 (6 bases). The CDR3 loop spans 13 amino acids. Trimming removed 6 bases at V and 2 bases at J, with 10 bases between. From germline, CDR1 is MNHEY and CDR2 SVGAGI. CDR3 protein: CASSPTGQETQYF. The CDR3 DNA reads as TGTGCCAGCAGCCCGACAGGACAAGAGACCCAGTACTTC.

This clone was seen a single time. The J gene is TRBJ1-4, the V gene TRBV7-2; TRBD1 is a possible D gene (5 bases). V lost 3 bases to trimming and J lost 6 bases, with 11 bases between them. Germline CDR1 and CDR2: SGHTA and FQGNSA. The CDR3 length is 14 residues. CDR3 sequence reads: CASSLAGVDEKLFF. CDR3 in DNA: TGTGCCAGCAGCTTGGCGGGGGTTGATGAAAAACTGTTTTTT.

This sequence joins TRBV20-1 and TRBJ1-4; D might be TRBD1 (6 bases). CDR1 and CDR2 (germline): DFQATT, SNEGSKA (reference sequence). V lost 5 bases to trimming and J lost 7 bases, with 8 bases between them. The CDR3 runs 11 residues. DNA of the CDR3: TGCAGTGCTGGGACATCTGAAAAACTGTTTTTT. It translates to CSAGTSEKLFF.

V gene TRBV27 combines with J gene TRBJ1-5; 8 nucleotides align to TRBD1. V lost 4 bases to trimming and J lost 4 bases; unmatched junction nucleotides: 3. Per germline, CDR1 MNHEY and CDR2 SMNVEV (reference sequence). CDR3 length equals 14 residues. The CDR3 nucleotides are TGTGCCAGCAGTTCGGACAGGGAAAATCAGCCCCAGCATTTT. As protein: CASSSDRENQPQHF.

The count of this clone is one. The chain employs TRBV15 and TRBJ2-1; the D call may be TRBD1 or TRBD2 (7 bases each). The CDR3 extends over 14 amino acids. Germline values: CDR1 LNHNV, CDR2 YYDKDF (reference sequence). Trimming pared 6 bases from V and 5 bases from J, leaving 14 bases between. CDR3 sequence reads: CATRGGGSHNEQFF. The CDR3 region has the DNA TGTGCCACCAGAGGGGGCGGGAGCCACAATGAGCAGTTCTTC. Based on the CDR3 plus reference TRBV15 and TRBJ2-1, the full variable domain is DAMVIQNPRYQVTQFGKPVTLSCSQTLNHNVMYWYQQKSSQAPKLLFHYYDKDFNNEADTPDNFQSRRPNTSFCFLDIRSPGLGDTAMYLCATRGGGSHNEQFFGPGTRLTVL.

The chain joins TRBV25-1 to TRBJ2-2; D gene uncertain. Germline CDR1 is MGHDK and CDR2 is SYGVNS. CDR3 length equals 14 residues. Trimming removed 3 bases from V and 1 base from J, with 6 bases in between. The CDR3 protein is CASSDRLNTGELFF. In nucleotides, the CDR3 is TGTGCCAGCAGTGACCGGCTGAACACCGGGGAGCTGTTTTTT.

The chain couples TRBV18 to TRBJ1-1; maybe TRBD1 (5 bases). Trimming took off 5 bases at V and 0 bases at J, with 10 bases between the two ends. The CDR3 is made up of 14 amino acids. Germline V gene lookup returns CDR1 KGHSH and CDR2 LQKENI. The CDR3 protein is CASSATAMNTEAFF. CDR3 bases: TGTGCCAGCTCAGCGACAGCAATGAACACTGAAGCTTTCTTT.